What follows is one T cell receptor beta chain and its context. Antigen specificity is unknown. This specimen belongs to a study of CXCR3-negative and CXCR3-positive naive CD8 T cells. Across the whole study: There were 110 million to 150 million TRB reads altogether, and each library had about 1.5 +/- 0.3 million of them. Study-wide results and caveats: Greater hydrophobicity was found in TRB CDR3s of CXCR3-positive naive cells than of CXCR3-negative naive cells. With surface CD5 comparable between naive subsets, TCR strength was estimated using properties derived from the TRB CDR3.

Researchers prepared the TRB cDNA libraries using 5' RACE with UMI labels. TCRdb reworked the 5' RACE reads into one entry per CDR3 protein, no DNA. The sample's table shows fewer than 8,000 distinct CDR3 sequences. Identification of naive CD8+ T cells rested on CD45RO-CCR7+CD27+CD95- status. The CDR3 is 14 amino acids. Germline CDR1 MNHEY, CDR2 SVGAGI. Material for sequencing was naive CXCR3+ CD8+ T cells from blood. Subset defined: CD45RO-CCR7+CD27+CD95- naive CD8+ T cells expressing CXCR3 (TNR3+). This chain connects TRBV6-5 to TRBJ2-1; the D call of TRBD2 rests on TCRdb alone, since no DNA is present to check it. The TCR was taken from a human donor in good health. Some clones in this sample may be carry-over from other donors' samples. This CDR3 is CATTWASGYNEQFF.